This TCR beta chain stems from a study of identical twins. General study findings and limits: A lower insertion count was a feature of abundant cord blood beta clonotypes, with no such feature in memory repertoires. Within monozygotic twins, out-of-frame TCR alpha sharing was underestimated by the models. Out-of-frame alpha sequences shared by twins showed excess low generation probability.

Turning to this clonotype: What it recognizes is unknown.

It was template switching that added a universal primer site, and there were unique molecular identifiers on the cDNA. TCRdb ran MiXCR on the 5' RACE reads and lists one entry per CDR3 protein. The repertoire consists of 460,000 or so distinct CDR3 sequences, with about 14% occurring once and the leading ten covering about 0.53%. Per the germline V gene, CDR1 is KGHDR and CDR2 is SFDVKD. The CDR3 covers 16 residues. V gave up 4 bases and J gave up 6 bases; unmatched junction bases: 10. The same sample was also studied in work on yellow fever vaccine responses in identical twins.

The rearrangement links TRBV24-1 to TRBJ2-3; 9 nucleotides align to TRBD1. Sequencing was performed on CD4+ T cells sorted from blood. The clonotype comes from a young woman in good health. CDR3 residues: CATSDRRDRALDTQYF. DNA for the CDR3: TGTGCCACCAGTGACCGCCGGGACAGGGCTTTGGATACGCAGTATTTT.